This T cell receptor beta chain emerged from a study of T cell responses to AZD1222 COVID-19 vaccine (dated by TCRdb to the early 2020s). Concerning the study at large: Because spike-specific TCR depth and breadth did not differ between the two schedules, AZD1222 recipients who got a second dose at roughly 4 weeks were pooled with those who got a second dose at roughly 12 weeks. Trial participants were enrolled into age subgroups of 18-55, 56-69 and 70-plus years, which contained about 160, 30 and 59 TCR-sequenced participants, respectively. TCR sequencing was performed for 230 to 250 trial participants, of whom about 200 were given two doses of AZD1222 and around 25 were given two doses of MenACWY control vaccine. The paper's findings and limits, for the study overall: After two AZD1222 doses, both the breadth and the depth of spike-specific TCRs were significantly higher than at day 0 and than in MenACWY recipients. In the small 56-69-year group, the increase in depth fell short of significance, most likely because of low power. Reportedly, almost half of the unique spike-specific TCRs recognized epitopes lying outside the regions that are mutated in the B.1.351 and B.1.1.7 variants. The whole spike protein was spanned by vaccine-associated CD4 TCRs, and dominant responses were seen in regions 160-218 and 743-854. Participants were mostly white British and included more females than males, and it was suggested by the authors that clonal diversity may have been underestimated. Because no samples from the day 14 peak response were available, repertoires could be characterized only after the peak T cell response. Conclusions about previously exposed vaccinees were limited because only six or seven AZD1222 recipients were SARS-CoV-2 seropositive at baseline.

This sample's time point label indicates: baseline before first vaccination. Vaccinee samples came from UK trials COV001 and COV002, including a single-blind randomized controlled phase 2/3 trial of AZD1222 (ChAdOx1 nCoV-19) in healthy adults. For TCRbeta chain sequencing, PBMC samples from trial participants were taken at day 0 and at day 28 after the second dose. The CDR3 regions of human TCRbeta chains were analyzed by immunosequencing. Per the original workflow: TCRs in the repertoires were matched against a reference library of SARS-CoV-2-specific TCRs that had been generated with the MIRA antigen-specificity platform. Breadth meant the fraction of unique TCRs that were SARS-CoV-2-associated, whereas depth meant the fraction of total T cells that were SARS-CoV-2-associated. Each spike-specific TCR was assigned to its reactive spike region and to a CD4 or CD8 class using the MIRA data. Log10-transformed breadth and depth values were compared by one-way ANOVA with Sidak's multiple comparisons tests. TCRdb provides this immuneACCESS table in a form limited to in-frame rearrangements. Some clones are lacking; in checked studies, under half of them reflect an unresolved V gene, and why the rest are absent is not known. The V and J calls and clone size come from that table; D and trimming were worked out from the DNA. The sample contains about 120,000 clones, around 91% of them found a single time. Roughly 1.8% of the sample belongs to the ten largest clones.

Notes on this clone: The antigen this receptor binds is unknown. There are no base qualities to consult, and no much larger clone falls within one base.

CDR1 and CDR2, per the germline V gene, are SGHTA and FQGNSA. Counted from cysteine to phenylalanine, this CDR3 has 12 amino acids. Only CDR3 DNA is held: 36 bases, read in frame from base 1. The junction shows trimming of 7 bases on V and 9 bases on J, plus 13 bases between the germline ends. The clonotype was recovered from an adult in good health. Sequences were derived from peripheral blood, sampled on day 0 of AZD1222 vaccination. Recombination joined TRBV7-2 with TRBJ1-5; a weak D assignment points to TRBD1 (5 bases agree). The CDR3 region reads CASTARGLPQHF. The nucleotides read TGTGCCAGCACCGCGAGGGGTCTGCCCCAGCATTTT.